This T cell receptor beta chain was observed in a study of blood T cells in healthy people across ages. Study outcomes and limitations: Age showed a roughly linear inverse relationship with TCR beta diversity per million T cells.

CDR3 length: 17 amino acids. The germline V and J ends were trimmed by 6 bases and 4 bases, with 19 bases remaining between them. Germline lookup yields CDR1 WSHSY and CDR2 SAAADI. All donors came from Russia, were Caucasian and healthy, and spanned ages roughly 6 to 95. Peripheral blood samples of around 9.3 milliliters were drawn from each donor. This clonotype showed up just a few times. Antigen: not known. A J-beta primer mix and a sample-barcoded 5' primer were used in a second PCR of about 7 to 12 cycles. No fewer than 3 million CDR3-containing paired-end reads came from each sample. MiXCR, applied by TCRdb to the 5' RACE reads, yields one record per CDR3 protein. This table holds 1,500,000 or so distinct CDR3 sequences, 55% to 75% found once.

The rearrangement links TRBV10-2 to TRBJ1-6, with D perhaps TRBD1 (6 bases). The clonotype comes from a man younger than 30 in good health. Sequencing was done on a sample of blood. The CDR3 DNA reads TGCGCCAGCAGGTACACAGGGACTGGGGTATATAATTCACCCCTCCACTTT. Translated, it gives CASRYTGTGVYNSPLHF.